One and the same sample provided the 21 T cell receptor beta chains below, sequenced in a study of blood T cell repertoires in COVID-19. The assay was immunoSEQ multiplex PCR, and TCRdb's table has in-frame clones only and misses some. The data show about 210,000 clones, with around 85% seen just once and 3% to 4.5% held by the top ten. Sequencing was done on a sample of PBMCs or T cells enriched from blood (not recorded which). The origin of the receptors is a middle-aged woman with acute COVID-19.

The chain recombines TRBV9 with TRBJ2-5; 9 bases are a match to TRBD2. Trimming cost V 1 base and J 5 bases; bases outside gene matches: 12. CDR1 is SGDLS, CDR2 YYNGEE, per germline. The length of the CDR3 is 17 residues. For the CDR3, the DNA is TGTGCCAGCAGCGTATCCGTCGCGGGAGGGCCGATGGAGACCCAGTACTTC. Its protein is CASSVSVAGGPMETQYF.

The rearrangement joins TRBV10-3 to TRBJ1-2; D is possibly TRBD1 (6 bases). Trimming removed 1 base from V and 3 bases from J, with 15 bases in between. Germline CDR1 and CDR2: ENHRY and SYGVKD. This CDR3 comprises 16 residues. The CDR3 coding sequence is TGTGCCATCAGTGAGTTAGGGGGATTTGCGGACTATGGCTACACCTTC. Protein: CAISELGGFADYGYTF.

As regards this clone: At one end the junction does not follow the germline gene, possibly because of a read error. The rearrangement links TRBV7-9 to TRBJ2-3; TRBD2 aligns across 11 bases. The CDR3 is 12 amino acids. Germline CDR1 reads SEHNR; CDR2 reads FQNEAQ (reference sequence). The CDR3 bases are TGTGCCAGCAGCGCAGTACTAGCGGGAGAATCCTTT. Translating gives CASSAVLAGESF.

This chain links TRBV7-3 with TRBJ2-7; D is uncertain. Trimming stripped 5 bases from V and 6 bases from J, with 17 bases between. This CDR3 region has 14 residues. CDR1 is SGHTA, CDR2 FQGTGA, per germline. Here the CDR3 DNA reads TGTGCCAGCAGCCCCCAAGATGTACGCGGCGAGCAGTACTTC. It is translated as CASSPQDVRGEQYF.

The sample holds one count of this clone. The chain uses TRBV4-1 and TRBJ2-1; D uncertain. The CDR3 consists of 12 residues. The germline V gene encodes CDR1 MGHRA and CDR2 YSYEKL. V was shortened by 2 bases and J by 10 bases, with 9 bases between the two germline ends. The CDR3 protein is CASSQPYREQFF. CDR3 sequence (DNA): TGCGCCAGCAGCCAACCCTACAGAGAGCAGTTCTTC.

This clone was recorded once. V gene TRBV6-4 combines with J gene TRBJ2-1, with D hard to call. The germline V gene has CDR1 MRHNA and CDR2 SNTAGT. V lost 5 bases and J 0 bases, leaving 8 bases between the germline ends. The CDR3 totals 14 residues. CDR3: CASSPGGSYNEQFF. The CDR3 nucleotides are TGTGCCAGCAGTCCCGGCGGCTCCTACAATGAGCAGTTCTTC.

The V and J genes are TRBV27 and TRBJ1-5, with no clear D. Germline V lookup: CDR1 MNHEY, CDR2 SMNVEV (reference sequence). V dropped 4 bases and J dropped 4 bases, with 11 bases sitting between them. The length of the CDR3 is 14 residues. The DNA of the CDR3 is TGTGCCAGCAGTTCCCCGGGTGAGAATCAGCCCCAGCATTTT. The encoded protein is CASSSPGENQPQHF.

The chain links TRBV18 to TRBJ1-1; weak D call: TRBD1 (5 bases). Per the germline V gene, CDR1 is KGHSH and CDR2 is LQKENI. The CDR3 is made up of 15 amino acids. V was shortened by 4 bases and J by 0 bases, with 12 bases between the two germline ends. Written as DNA, the CDR3 is TGTGCCAGCTCACGGGGACTCCAGATGAACACTGAAGCTTTCTTT. Its protein product is CASSRGLQMNTEAFF.

The gene calls are TRBV20-1 and TRBJ2-4; D call uncertain. Trimming removed 0 bases at V and 11 bases at J, with 8 bases between. CDR1 and CDR2 from the germline V gene are DFQATT and SNEGSKA (reference sequence). The CDR3 length is 11 residues. CDR3: CSARDLSVQYF. The CDR3 nucleotides read TGCAGTGCTAGAGATCTTTCAGTTCAGTACTTC.

The chain carries TRBV9 and TRBJ2-5; 7 nucleotides match TRBD2. The germline CDR1 and CDR2 sequences are SGDLS and YYNGEE. Trimming took 3 bases from V and 5 from J; bases not matched to a gene: 7. The length of the CDR3 is 14 residues. Written as DNA, the CDR3 is TGTGCCAGCAGCGGGGGCACTAGCGAGGAGACCCAGTACTTC. It is translated as CASSGGTSEETQYF.

The V call is TRBV5-1, the J call TRBJ1-6, with D uncertain. With 3 bases removed from V and 6 bases from J, the gap between germline ends came to 16 bases. The CDR3 totals 16 residues. Germline CDR1 reads SGHRS; CDR2 reads YFSETQ. The CDR3 is CASSWSRVAVNSPLHF. CDR3 coding DNA: TGCGCCAGCAGCTGGAGCCGGGTCGCTGTTAATTCACCCCTCCACTTT. The full variable domain, completed using reference TRBV5-1 and TRBJ1-6, is KAGVTQTPRYLIKTRGQQVTLSCSPISGHRSVSWYQQTPGQGLQFLFEYFSETQRNKGNFPGRFSGRQFSNSRSEMNVSTLELGDSALYLCASSWSRVAVNSPLHFGNGTRLTVT.

V is TRBV29-1 and J is TRBJ2-1; TRBD2 matches 8 bases. Looked up from germline, CDR1 is SQVTM and CDR2 is ANQGSEA. J was trimmed by 9 bases and V by 3 bases; bases with no gene match: 19. CDR3 length: 17 residues. The CDR3 loop is CSVDIPLLAGKQGEQFF. The CDR3 coding sequence is TGCAGCGTTGATATCCCCCTTCTAGCGGGTAAACAGGGTGAGCAGTTCTTC.

The chain couples TRBV6-5 to TRBJ2-3, with 10 positions matching TRBD2. With V trimmed by 8 bases and J by 6 bases, 8 bases remained unmatched. CDR3 size: 14 residues. Germline V gene sequence: CDR1 MNHEY, CDR2 SVGAGI. CDR3: CASGTSVGTDTQYF. CDR3 DNA sequence: TGTGCCAGCGGGACTAGCGTGGGGACGGATACGCAGTATTTT.

This chain joins TRBV7-8 and TRBJ1-1, with TRBD1 as a possible D gene (5 bases). The germline V gene encodes CDR1 SGHVS and CDR2 FQNEAQ. CDR3 length equals 16 residues. Trimming took 7 bases from V and 1 from J, leaving 19 bases between them. The CDR3 here is CASILDGGSKNTEAFF. CDR3 sequence (DNA): TGTGCCAGCATACTAGACGGGGGGTCGAAGAACACTGAAGCTTTCTTT.

The chain joins TRBV6-1 to TRBJ2-7; no definite D call. The CDR3 has 13 residues. The germline CDR1 and CDR2 sequences are MNHNS and SASEGT. Trimming shortened V by 0 bases and J by 2 bases, and 5 bases separated the two germline ends. CDR3 in amino acids: CASSEARTYEQYF. CDR3 in DNA: TGTGCCAGCAGTGAAGCGCGCACCTACGAGCAGTACTTC.

The chain carries TRBV13 and TRBJ2-1, with a possible D match to TRBD2 (5 bases). Germline CDR1 is PRHDT and CDR2 is FYEKMQ (reference sequence). The germline V and J ends were trimmed by 5 bases and 7 bases, with 18 bases remaining between them. The CDR3 contains 15 residues. The CDR3 spells CASSPAASIGNEQFF. CDR3 DNA: TGTGCCAGCAGCCCCGCCGCTAGCATTGGGAATGAGCAGTTCTTC.

The CDR3 DNA sequence: TGTGCTAGTGGTTCCGTGGACAGGGGATCCCTCGAGCAGTACTTC. Translated: CASGSVDRGSLEQYF. This chain uses TRBV12-5 with TRBJ2-7, with 9 bases identical to TRBD1. Germline lookup yields CDR1 LGHNT and CDR2 FRNRAP. This CDR3 region has 15 residues. V trimming: 4 bases; J trimming: 6 bases; junction bases outside the gene matches: 10.

This clone was recorded only once. The J gene is TRBJ2-3, the V gene TRBV27, with D hard to call. Trimming stripped 4 bases from V and 2 bases from J, with 19 bases between. This CDR3 contains 17 residues. Germline loops: CDR1 MNHEY, CDR2 SMNVEV (reference sequence). The CDR3 coding sequence is TGTGCCAGCAGTTCCCGCACCCTGCGAAAGAACACAGATACGCAGTATTTT. Its protein is CASSSRTLRKNTDTQYF.

The V call is TRBV24-1, the J call TRBJ2-7; D is perhaps TRBD1 (5 bases). The CDR3 contains 12 residues. V lost 4 bases, J lost 5 bases, and 8 bases lay in between. The germline gives CDR1 KGHDR, CDR2 SFDVKD. The CDR3 nucleotides read TGTGCCACCAGTGACTCCAGGGACGAGCAGTACTTC. Its translation: CATSDSRDEQYF.

This chain connects TRBV19 to TRBJ2-5; TRBD2 might be the D (6 bases). Germline assignment: CDR1 LNHDA and CDR2 SQIVND (reference sequence). V lost 3 bases and J lost 7, with 18 bases in between. The CDR3 extends over 15 amino acids. Here the CDR3 reads CASSIGGTTRGTQYF. The CDR3 DNA follows: TGTGCCAGTAGTATCGGGGGAACAACGCGGGGGACCCAGTACTTC.

The rearrangement links TRBV9 to TRBJ2-1; no firm D call. CDR1 is SGDLS, CDR2 YYNGEE, per germline. The CDR3 contains 14 residues. V lost 4 bases to trimming and J lost 2 bases, with 10 bases between them. DNA for the CDR3: TGTGCCAGCAGCCCTCCCTCTCCCTACAATGAGCAGTTCTTC. Its protein product is CASSPPSPYNEQFF.